These 28 T cell receptor beta chains were sequenced from one sample in a study of beta chain features in type 1 diabetes. What was sequenced were expressed TCRB transcripts, since all of the isolated RNA had been reverse transcribed. The data were produced by immunoSEQ multiplex PCR, yet TCRdb's version contains in-frame clones alone and is incomplete. Of 450,000 to 550,000 clones listed, approximately 30% were seen once; the top ten hold about 0.065%. The specimen was naive CD4+ T cells from blood. All receptors come from a man in his late teens or twenties in good health.

The genes are TRBV23-1 and TRBJ2-7; D is ambiguous. TRBV23-1 is flagged as an ORF with uncertain function. This CDR3 has 15 amino acids. Trimming removed 2 bases at V and 4 bases at J, with 15 bases between. CDR3 nucleotide sequence: TGCGCCAGCAGTCAAACATTGAATTTATCTTACGAGCAGTACTTC. Protein: CASSQTLNLSYEQYF.

This clone was counted a few times. The rearrangement joins TRBV30 to TRBJ1-4; D not certain. CDR3 length: 15 amino acids. Germline V gene sequence: CDR1 GTSNPN, CDR2 SVGIG (reference sequence). Trimming cost V 3 bases and J 2 bases, with 13 bases left between them. The CDR3 loop is CAWSLSLGTNEKLFF. The CDR3 nucleotides read TGTGCCTGGAGCCTCTCCTTGGGCACTAATGAAAAACTGTTTTTT.

The table lists this clone with a few counts. The rearrangement joins TRBV27 to TRBJ2-1; 9 bases map to TRBD2. CDR3 size: 17 residues. The V segment lost 6 bases and the J segment 3 bases; nucleotides outside the gene matches: 12. The germline CDR1 and CDR2 sequences are MNHEY and SMNVEV (reference sequence). The CDR3 DNA follows: TGTGCCAGCAGCGGAACCGGGACTAGCAGCCTCTACAATGAGCAGTTCTTC. This codes for CASSGTGTSSLYNEQFF.

About this clone: Distinct nucleotide sequences in the sample also encode this CDR3. The V gene is TRBV20-1, the J gene TRBJ2-7; no clear D. Germline CDR1 reads DFQATT; CDR2 reads SNEGSKA (reference sequence). Trimming cost V 1 base and J 6 bases, with 7 bases left between them. The CDR3 covers 11 residues. CDR3: CSARVGGEQYF. CDR3 coding DNA: TGCAGTGCTAGAGTTGGCGGCGAGCAGTACTTC.

This clone has more than one count but fewer than ten. V and J are TRBV7-2 and TRBJ1-2; D not resolved. Germline assignment: CDR1 SGHTA and CDR2 FQGNSA. Trimming stripped 6 bases from V and 3 bases from J, with 17 bases between. The CDR3 is made up of 15 amino acids. The DNA of the CDR3 is TGTGCCAGCAGTTTGGACCGCGGGTCCTACTATGGCTACACCTTC. Protein sequence: CASSLDRGSYYGYTF.

This chain links TRBV14 with TRBJ1-4; TRBD1 might be the D (6 bases). The germline V gene has CDR1 SGHDN and CDR2 FVKESK. V dropped 3 bases and J dropped 5 bases, with 13 bases sitting between them. The CDR3 totals 15 residues. The CDR3 coding sequence is TGTGCCAGCAGCCAGGAAACAGGGCCAAATGAAAAACTGTTTTTT. This translates into CASSQETGPNEKLFF.

Only a few counts were recorded for this clone. The CDR3 is CASSLARGPNQPQHF. DNA for the CDR3: TGTGCCAGCAGCTTAGCGCGGGGGCCCAATCAGCCCCAGCATTTT. The chain couples TRBV7-2 to TRBJ1-5, with D possibly matching TRBD1 (6 bases). The CDR3 runs to 15 residues. V dropped 0 bases and J dropped 3 bases, with 9 bases sitting between them. In germline, CDR1 is SGHTA, CDR2 FQGNSA.

V and J are TRBV9 and TRBJ2-1, with D perhaps matching TRBD2 (6 bases). This CDR3 is built from 18 residues. Germline V gene data show CDR1 as SGDLS and CDR2 as YYNGEE. Trimming pared 2 bases from V and 0 bases from J, leaving 18 bases between. CDR3 in DNA: TGTGCCAGCAGCGTTGACGGGGGAGCCTCTAGCTCCTACAATGAGCAGTTCTTC. Protein: CASSVDGGASSSYNEQFF.

The chain couples TRBV7-2 to TRBJ2-6; a weak D match, TRBD1 (5 bases). This CDR3 has 15 residues. Germline V gene lookup returns CDR1 SGHTA and CDR2 FQGNSA. V was trimmed by 2 bases and J by 2 bases, leaving 7 bases between them. Written as DNA, the CDR3 is TGTGCCAGCAGCTTATGGGGCACTGGGGCCAACGTCCTGACTTTC. Its translation is CASSLWGTGANVLTF.

This clone was counted between two and nine times. J is TRBJ2-1 and V is TRBV28, with D possibly matching TRBD1 (5 bases). Germline CDR1 MDHEN, CDR2 SYDVKM. Between the trimmed V and J ends, which lost 5 bases and 9 bases, there was a span of 20 bases. The CDR3 covers 15 residues. DNA for the CDR3: TGTGCCAGCAGTCCTCCGGCAGGGAAAAAGGGTGAGCAGTTCTTC. Protein sequence: CASSPPAGKKGEQFF.

This chain connects TRBV11-2 to TRBJ1-1, with a tentative D call TRBD1 (6 bases). V lost 4 bases and J 3 bases, leaving 12 bases between the germline ends. The CDR3 runs to 14 residues. CDR1 is SGHAT, CDR2 FQNNGV, per germline. The CDR3 DNA sequence: TGTGCCAGCAGCTCGGGACGGACAGACACTGAAGCTTTCTTT. Amino acids: CASSSGRTDTEAFF.

The rearrangement uses TRBV5-1 and TRBJ2-6; D is undetermined. The CDR3 is made up of 14 amino acids. From germline, CDR1 is SGHRS and CDR2 YFSETQ. V lost 0 bases and J lost 4, with 5 bases in between. CDR3 DNA: TGCGCCAGCAGCTTGGGGGCCGGGGCCAACGTCCTGACTTTC. Amino acids: CASSLGAGANVLTF.

DNA of the CDR3: TGTGCCAGCAGTTTAAACGACAACCAGGCGGATACGCAGTATTTT. The encoded protein is CASSLNDNQADTQYF. The V gene is TRBV27, the J gene TRBJ2-3; D is ambiguous. The length of the CDR3 is 15 residues. Deletions cut 2 bases from V and 6 bases from J, with 15 bases between. CDR1 and CDR2 (germline): MNHEY, SMNVEV (reference sequence).

This clone has just a few counts. V usage is TRBV7-2 and J usage is TRBJ1-5, with TRBD1 identical over 7 bases. V lost 3 bases and J lost 6; bases outside the gene matches: 5. CDR3 length: 14 residues. Per germline, CDR1 SGHTA and CDR2 FQGNSA. CDR3 in amino acids: CASSFGQASQPQHF. DNA for the CDR3: TGTGCCAGCAGCTTCGGACAGGCGAGTCAGCCCCAGCATTTT.

V is TRBV29-1 and J is TRBJ2-5, with D perhaps TRBD1 or TRBD2 (5 bases each). This CDR3 is 14 amino acids long. Germline lookup yields CDR1 SQVTM and CDR2 ANQGSEA. Trimming removed 0 bases at V and 5 bases at J, with 13 bases between. For the CDR3, the DNA is TGCAGCGTTGAAGATACGGGGCGCGAGGAGACCCAGTACTTC. Its translation is CSVEDTGREETQYF.

Concerning this clone itself: Other DNA sequences from this sample encode an identical CDR3 as well. The rearrangement links TRBV2 to TRBJ2-5; D unclear. Trimming pared 9 bases from V and 3 bases from J, leaving 8 bases between. This CDR3 is 11 amino acids long. Germline V CDR1 and CDR2: SNHLY, FYNNEI. The CDR3 DNA sequence: TGTGCCAGTAAGGTCGAAGAGACCCAGTACTTC. The encoded protein is CASKVEETQYF.

This sequence joins TRBV7-2 and TRBJ1-1; perhaps TRBD1 as D (5 bases). The V gene's germline CDR1 is SGHTA and CDR2 FQGNSA. The CDR3 is 15 amino acids. Trimming shortened V by 5 bases and J by 2 bases, and 15 bases separated the two germline ends. This chain's CDR3 is CASSTGTRLNTEAFF. CDR3 DNA sequence: TGTGCCAGCAGCACGGGGACCCGACTAAACACTGAAGCTTTCTTT.

The table lists this clone with a few counts. The chain employs TRBV7-2 and TRBJ2-3; no clear D gene. V shed 6 bases and J shed 4 bases, with 11 bases lying between them. CDR3 length: 13 amino acids. Germline-derived CDR1 and CDR2 are SGHTA and FQGNSA. CDR3 in amino acids: CASRDPPADTQYF. In DNA form, the CDR3 reads TGTGCCAGCAGGGACCCCCCCGCAGATACGCAGTATTTT.

This clone was seen a few times. The V gene is TRBV7-2, the J gene TRBJ2-2; D assignment may be TRBD1 or TRBD2 (5 bases each). The V and J ends lost 5 bases and 6 bases respectively, with 13 bases between them. The V gene's germline CDR1 is SGHTA and CDR2 FQGNSA. The CDR3 covers 14 residues. This chain's CDR3 is CASSLLGESGELFF. CDR3 in DNA: TGTGCCAGCAGCCTGCTGGGGGAGTCCGGGGAGCTGTTTTTT.

This clone was counted a few times. Distinct nucleotide sequences in the sample also encode this CDR3. This rearrangement joins TRBV30 to TRBJ2-3; the D gene could be TRBD1 or TRBD2 (5 bases each). CDR3 size: 14 residues. With 0 bases removed from V and 1 base from J, the gap between germline ends came to 8 bases. Germline V gene data show CDR1 as GTSNPN and CDR2 as SVGIG (reference sequence). The CDR3 coding sequence is TGTGCCTGGAGTGTGAGAGGGGGCACAGATACGCAGTATTTT. It encodes CAWSVRGGTDTQYF.

The chain employs TRBV2 and TRBJ1-4; D gene unclear. Germline V gene data show CDR1 as SNHLY and CDR2 as FYNNEI. V dropped 10 bases and J dropped 8 bases, with 23 bases sitting between them. The length of the CDR3 is 15 residues. CDR3 in DNA: TGTGCCAACCGGGCGACCGGGGTTGCCGGGGAAAAACTGTTTTTT. This translates into CANRATGVAGEKLFF.

This chain joins TRBV9 and TRBJ2-1, with 8 bases matching TRBD1. The V segment lost 3 bases and the J segment 7 bases; nucleotides outside the gene matches: 12. Germline CDR1 SGDLS, CDR2 YYNGEE. CDR3 length: 16 amino acids. The CDR3 DNA is TGTGCCAGCAGCGCGACCTCAGGGGGCGTAAATAATGAGCAGTTCTTC. It yields the protein CASSATSGGVNNEQFF.

The V call is TRBV9, the J call TRBJ2-2; TRBD2 matches 13 bases. CDR3 size: 17 residues. CDR1 is SGDLS, CDR2 YYNGEE, per germline. V trimming: 4 bases; J trimming: 4 bases; junction bases outside the gene matches: 7. Written as DNA, the CDR3 is TGTGCCAGCAGCTTAAGAGGGACTAGCGGGATCACCGGGGAGCTGTTTTTT. Translated: CASSLRGTSGITGELFF.

The chain's CDR3 is CASSPGVYNEQFF. In DNA, the CDR3 is TGTGCCAGCTCACCAGGGGTCTACAATGAGCAGTTCTTC. The V and J genes are TRBV18 and TRBJ2-1; the D is unclear. With 2 bases removed from V and 3 bases from J, the gap between germline ends came to 5 bases. The CDR3 totals 13 residues. Germline CDR1 and CDR2: KGHSH and LQKENI. The whole variable domain, remainder taken from reference TRBV18 and TRBJ2-1, is NAGVMQNPRHLVRRRGQEARLRCSPMKGHSHVYWYRQLPEEGLKFMVYLQKENIIDESGMPKERFSAEFPKEGPSILRIQQVVRGDSAAYFCASSPGVYNEQFFGPGTRLTVL.

CDR3 bases: TGTGCCAGCAGCGAGGGACTAGCGGGTGGGATCCAGTACTTC. Amino acids: CASSEGLAGGIQYF. The chain employs TRBV9 and TRBJ2-5; TRBD2 aligns across 12 bases. Looked up from germline, CDR1 is SGDLS and CDR2 is YYNGEE. V was pared by 3 bases and J by 10 bases, with 7 bases of the junction left unmatched. The CDR3 totals 14 residues. The entire variable domain, with the rest obtained from reference TRBV9 and TRBJ2-5, is as follows: DSGVTQTPKHLITATGQRVTLRCSPRSGDLSVYWYQQSLDQGLQFLIQYYNGEERAKGNILERFSAQQFPDLHSELNLSSLELGDSALYFCASSEGLAGGIQYFGPGTRLLVL.

This clone was counted between two and nine times. The V and J genes are TRBV25-1 and TRBJ2-2; 8 bases are shared with TRBD1. Germline V gives CDR1 MGHDK, CDR2 SYGVNS. The CDR3 sequence is 15 residues long. J gave up 4 bases and V 6 bases, and 7 bases lay outside the gene matches. CDR3 sequence: CASSARGLGTGELFF. The CDR3 bases are TGTGCCAGCAGCGCCAGGGGGCTCGGCACCGGGGAGCTGTTTTTT.

J is TRBJ2-5 and V is TRBV30; the D gene is possibly TRBD2 (5 bases). The CDR3 is 14 residues long. Trimming took 3 bases from V and 1 from J, leaving 12 bases between them. Germline-derived CDR1 and CDR2 are GTSNPN and SVGIG (reference sequence). CDR3 bases: TGTGCCTGGAGCGACCCGGGGTCCCAAGAGACCCAGTACTTC. It yields the protein CAWSDPGSQETQYF.

This clone has just a few counts. The rearrangement links TRBV7-9 to TRBJ2-7; perhaps D is TRBD1 or TRBD2 (5 bases each). Looked up from germline, CDR1 is SEHNR and CDR2 is FQNEAQ (reference sequence). Trimming left V 8 bases short and J 4 bases short, with 12 bases between. CDR3 length equals 12 residues. CDR3 bases: TGTGCCAGCGGGGGTAATGTTTACGAGCAGTACTTC. Protein sequence: CASGGNVYEQYF.